Listed below are T cell receptor beta chains from one sample, sequenced in a study of cytomegalovirus exposure and HLA in healthy donors. Assay: immunoSEQ multiplex PCR; the TCRdb copy retains only in-frame clones and omits some. This listing includes roughly 62,000 clones. The specimen was PBMCs. The receptors were sampled from a male donor in good health and CMV-seronegative. The CDR3 runs from the conserved cysteine through the conserved F or W. Each record gives: V gene, D gene, J gene, CDR3 protein, CDR3 DNA. D genes are given only for firm matches.

TRBV29-1	-	TRBJ2-4	CSVEVSGNIQYF	TGCAGCGTTGAGGTTTCGGGGAACATTCAGTACTTC
TRBV5-4	-	TRBJ1-3	CASSTRDIGNTIYF	TGTGCCAGCAGCACCCGGGACATAGGAAACACCATATATTTT
TRBV5-1	-	TRBJ1-4	CASSWQGTDNEKLFF	TGCGCCAGCAGCTGGCAGGGGACGGACAATGAAAAACTGTTTTTT
TRBV4-3	-	TRBJ2-7	CASSQDQQRDTAAQYF	TGCGCCAGCAGCCAAGATCAGCAAAGGGACACTGCAGCGCAGTACTTC
TRBV9	-	TRBJ1-5	CASSEDGTPNQPQHF	TGTGCCAGCAGCGAGGACGGGACACCGAATCAGCCCCAGCATTTT
TRBV9	TRBD2	TRBJ2-5	CASSVSGGRLEKETQYF	TGTGCCAGCAGCGTAAGCGGGGGAAGACTCGAGAAAGAGACCCAGTACTTC
TRBV2	-	TRBJ1-2	CASSERGAGGYTF	TGTGCCAGCAGTGAGCGGGGGGCGGGCGGCTACACCTTC
TRBV11-2	TRBD1	TRBJ1-3	CASSRTGWGNTIYF	TGTGCCAGCAGCCGGACAGGGTGGGGAAACACCATATATTTT
TRBV28	TRBD1	TRBJ2-7	CASSPGTGGYEQYF	TGTGCCAGCAGTCCCGGGACAGGGGGGTACGAGCAGTACTTC
TRBV4-1	-	TRBJ1-5	CASSQALNQPQHF	TGCGCCAGCAGCCAAGCCCTAAATCAGCCCCAGCATTTT
TRBV20-1	-	TRBJ1-2	CSARSSRNYTF	TGCAGTGCTAGAAGTTCTAGGAACTACACCTTC
TRBV19	TRBD1	TRBJ1-5	CASSPGQGAQPQHF	TGTGCCAGTAGTCCGGGACAGGGGGCACAGCCCCAGCATTTT
TRBV6-5	TRBD1	TRBJ2-1	CASSYFAKTGRLEQFF	TGTGCCAGCAGTTACTTCGCGAAGACAGGGCGGTTGGAGCAGTTCTTC
TRBV30	TRBD2	TRBJ2-1	CAWTGTSGGRNEQFF	TGTGCCTGGACCGGGACTAGCGGGGGCCGGAATGAGCAGTTCTTC
TRBV4-1	-	TRBJ1-2	CASSQALRVGGYTF	TGCGCCAGCAGCCAAGCTCTCAGGGTGGGAGGCTACACCTTC
TRBV5-1	TRBD2	TRBJ2-5	CASSFPSGETQYF	TGCGCCAGCAGCTTTCCTAGCGGAGAGACCCAGTACTTC
TRBV9	TRBD1	TRBJ1-1	CASSGAGGAEAFF	TGTGCCAGCAGCGGCGCAGGGGGCGCTGAAGCTTTCTTT
TRBV18	TRBD1	TRBJ2-2	CASSQQGFAHTGELFF	TGTGCCAGCTCTCAACAGGGGTTTGCGCACACCGGGGAGCTGTTTTTT
TRBV6-5	TRBD1	TRBJ1-3	CASSYTGGAGGNTIYF	TGTGCCAGCAGTTACACAGGGGGCGCGGGGGGAAACACCATATATTTT
TRBV10-3	TRBD2	TRBJ2-3	CAISDELAGPDTQYF	TGTGCCATCAGTGACGAACTAGCGGGTCCAGATACGCAGTATTTT
TRBV7-9	-	TRBJ1-2	CASSPGTEGYTF	TGTGCCAGCAGCCCTGGAACAGAGGGCTACACCTTC
TRBV4-1	TRBD2	TRBJ2-7	CASSQVAGDYEQYF	TGCGCCAGCAGCCAAGTAGCGGGGGACTACGAGCAGTACTTC
TRBV9	TRBD1	TRBJ1-2	CASSVGTGWGYGYTF	TGTGCCAGCAGCGTAGGGACAGGTTGGGGCTATGGCTACACCTTC
TRBV5-6	-	TRBJ1-1	CASSLEAGDTEAFF	TGTGCCAGCAGCTTGGAGGCGGGCGACACTGAAGCTTTCTTT
TRBV12-1	-	TRBJ1-2	CASSYADRGVGNYGYTF	TGTGCCAGCAGCTACGCTGACAGGGGGGTTGGGAACTATGGCTACACCTTC
TRBV12-5	TRBD2	TRBJ2-7	CASAPGLAGREQYF	TGTGCTAGTGCCCCGGGACTAGCGGGGCGCGAGCAGTACTTC
TRBV7-3	-	TRBJ1-1	CASSTSLGTEAFF	TGTGCCAGCAGCACTTCCCTCGGGACTGAAGCTTTCTTT
TRBV25-1	TRBD1	TRBJ2-2	CASSDPGQGNTGELFF	TGTGCCAGCAGTGACCCAGGACAGGGAAACACCGGGGAGCTGTTTTTT
TRBV2	-	TRBJ1-1	CANPRDSNTEAFF	TGTGCCAACCCCAGGGATTCGAACACTGAAGCTTTCTTT
TRBV28	-	TRBJ2-5	CASSPTRGGRETQYF	TGTGCCAGCAGCCCTACCCGAGGGGGAAGAGAGACCCAGTACTTC
TRBV18	-	TRBJ2-2	CASSEQGVGELFF	TGTGCCAGCTCGGAACAGGGTGTCGGGGAGCTGTTTTTT
TRBV29-1	TRBD2	TRBJ2-1	CSVEESSGSSDNEQFF	TGCAGCGTTGAAGAATCCAGCGGGAGCTCCGACAATGAGCAGTTCTTC
TRBV30	TRBD2	TRBJ2-1	CAWRGREGPREQFF	TGTGCCTGGAGGGGGAGGGAGGGCCCTCGGGAGCAGTTCTTC
TRBV6-6	-	TRBJ1-5	CASSYGTQNQPQHF	TGTGCCAGCAGTTACGGGACACAGAATCAGCCCCAGCATTTT
TRBV4-3	TRBD2	TRBJ2-7	CASSPGLEYEQYF	TGCGCCAGCAGCCCCGGACTAGAGTACGAGCAGTACTTC
TRBV5-5	TRBD2	TRBJ2-3	CASSLGTSGTDTQYF	TGTGCCAGCAGCTTGGGGACTAGCGGCACAGATACGCAGTATTTT
TRBV28	TRBD1	TRBJ2-7	CASTGQFLYEQYF	TGTGCCAGCACGGGACAGTTCCTCTACGAGCAGTACTTC
TRBV7-2	TRBD2	TRBJ2-3	CASSLVRGGVDTQYF	TGTGCCAGCAGCTTAGTCCGGGGGGGCGTAGATACGCAGTATTTT
TRBV19	-	TRBJ2-7	CASSIKDMSSYEQYF	TGTGCCAGTAGTATTAAGGACATGAGCTCCTACGAGCAGTACTTC
TRBV6-1	TRBD1	TRBJ2-7	CASSEGDRLEQYF	TGTGCCAGCAGTGAAGGGGACAGACTTGAGCAGTACTTC
TRBV29-1	TRBD1	TRBJ2-6	CSVSQGSGANVLTF	TGCAGCGTCTCACAGGGGTCTGGGGCCAACGTCCTGACTTTC
TRBV19	-	TRBJ2-5	CASSIEGQGKNQYF	TGTGCCAGTAGTATAGAAGGCCAGGGAAAGAACCAGTACTTC
TRBV14	-	TRBJ2-3	CASSQVYSFQSSTDTQYF	TGTGCCAGCAGCCAAGTTTACAGTTTTCAATCTAGCACAGATACGCAGTATTTT
TRBV11-2	TRBD1	TRBJ2-7	CASSPTGGLSAYEQYF	TGTGCCAGCAGCCCGACAGGGGGCCTAAGCGCCTACGAGCAGTACTTC
TRBV2	TRBD1	TRBJ1-2	CASRGQGTSSNYGYTF	TGTGCCAGCAGGGGACAGGGTACCTCTTCTAACTATGGCTACACCTTC
TRBV6-5	-	TRBJ2-7	CASSSPLYEQYF	TGTGCCAGCAGTAGCCCCCTCTACGAGCAGTACTTC
TRBV30	-	TRBJ2-2	CAWRGGPNTGELFF	TGTGCCTGGAGGGGGGGTCCGAACACCGGGGAGCTGTTTTTT
TRBV5-1	TRBD2	TRBJ2-7	CASSLELAGTYEQYF	TGCGCCAGCAGCTTGGAACTAGCGGGGACCTACGAGCAGTACTTC
TRBV30	-	TRBJ1-4	CAGTVRTTTNEKLFF	TGTGCCGGGACTGTCAGGACAACAACTAATGAAAAACTGTTTTTT
TRBV9	-	TRBJ1-1	CASSVAGGPRGGTEAFF	TGTGCCAGCAGCGTAGCAGGAGGGCCTCGCGGGGGCACTGAAGCTTTCTTT
TRBV4-1	-	TRBJ1-6	CASSQAAKQRDSPLHF	TGCGCCAGCAGCCAAGCGGCTAAACAGCGGGATTCACCCCTACACTTT
TRBV6-1	TRBD1	TRBJ1-2	CASVGGYRYGYTF	TGTGCCAGCGTAGGGGGCTACCGCTATGGCTACACCTTC
TRBV6-1	TRBD2	TRBJ2-2	CASFYGGDTGELFF	TGTGCCTCCTTTTACGGGGGGGATACCGGGGAGCTGTTTTTT
TRBV6-1	-	TRBJ2-7	CASKLGTQAHEQYF	TGTGCCAGTAAGTTGGGGACTCAGGCCCACGAGCAGTACTTC